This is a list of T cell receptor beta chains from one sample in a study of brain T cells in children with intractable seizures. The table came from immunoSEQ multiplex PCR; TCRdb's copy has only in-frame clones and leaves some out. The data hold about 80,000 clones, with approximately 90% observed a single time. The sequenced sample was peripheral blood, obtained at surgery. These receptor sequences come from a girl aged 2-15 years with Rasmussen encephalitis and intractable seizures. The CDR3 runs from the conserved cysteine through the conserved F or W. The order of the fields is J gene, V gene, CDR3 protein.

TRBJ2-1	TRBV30	CAWRNSGVYNEQFF
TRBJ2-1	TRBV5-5	CASSASWSSYNEQFF
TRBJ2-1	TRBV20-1	CSASNRLAGYNEQFF
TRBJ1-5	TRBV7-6	CASSLLDGSNQPQHF
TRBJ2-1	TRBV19	CASSIRDQSYNEQFF
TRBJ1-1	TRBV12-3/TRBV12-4	CASSFSGGTEAFF
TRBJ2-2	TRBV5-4	CASSLGGAWNTGELFF
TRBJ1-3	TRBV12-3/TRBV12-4	CASRLRNTIYF
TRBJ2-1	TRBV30	CAWSALGLAGNEQFF
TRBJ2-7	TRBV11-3	CASSQIDSGSDEQYF
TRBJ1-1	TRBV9	CASSRTEIGNTEAFF
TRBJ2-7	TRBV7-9	CASSQPGQGGHEQYF
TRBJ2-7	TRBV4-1	CASSPYEQYF
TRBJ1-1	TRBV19	CASSIGTGTEAFF
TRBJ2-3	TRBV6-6	CASSYVARTTDTQYF
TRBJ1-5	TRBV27	CASSFDGNNQPQHF